This entry concerns a single TCR beta chain. Using RNA transcripts as the source, TCR beta CDR3 regions were amplified. First-round RT-PCR of the TCR CDR3 relied on the HTBI primer set. Each CDR3 protein is one row after TCRdb ran MiXCR on the multiplex PCR reads. There are a few hundred thousand distinct CDR3 sequences in the sample; about 16% occur only once, and roughly 3.5% lies in the top ten. This sample stems from a study of T cells in Graves' hyperthyroidism and ophthalmopathy. Germline V CDR1 and CDR2: MGHRA, YSYEKL. This CDR3 contains 15 residues. V lost 0 bases and J lost 1, with 7 bases in between.

Source material: blood. This clonotype was sampled from a woman between 35 and 50 years old with Graves' ophthalmopathy. The chain joins TRBV4-1 to TRBJ1-5; no reliable D call. The CDR3 protein is CASSQDVGSNQPQHF. The CDR3 coding sequence is TGCGCCAGCAGCCAAGACGTAGGGAGCAATCAGCCCCAGCATTTT.